The 10 T cell receptor beta chains reported below all come from one sample, sequenced in a study of circulating CD8 cells and anti-PD-1 response in melanoma. Using roughly 15 ng of total RNA, TCR libraries were made with the QIAseq Immune Repertoire TCR panel. Each CDR3 protein gets one entry after TCRdb re-called the reads with MiXCR. The sample gives around 810 distinct CDR3 sequences, 6% to 8.5% of which show up once; roughly 13% is in the top ten. Live CD3+CD8+TCRalphabeta+ cells were sorted into four subsets by PD-1 and/or TIGIT. Sequences were derived from CD8+ T cells from PBMCs, sampled at baseline or after one month of anti-PD-1 therapy (not recorded which). Every receptor here comes from a human donor with melanoma.

This clonotype counts as large. The J gene is TRBJ2-7, the V gene TRBV7-2; maybe TRBD1 (5 bases). The CDR3 contains 13 residues. In germline, CDR1 is SGHTA, CDR2 FQGNSA. V was cut by 0 bases and J by 2 bases, with 5 bases left in between. CDR3 sequence (DNA): TGTGCCAGCAGCTTAGCAGGGGCCTACGAGCAGTACTTC. The encoded protein is CASSLAGAYEQYF.

This clonotype rates as large. The CDR3 sequence is CASSPAQTYNEQFF. In DNA form, the CDR3 reads TGTGCCAGCAGCCCCGCTCAGACCTACAATGAGCAGTTCTTC. The chain links TRBV27 to TRBJ2-1; no firm D call. The V end was cut by 6 bases, the J end by 2 bases, with 11 bases between. The germline gives CDR1 MNHEY, CDR2 SMNVEV (reference sequence). The CDR3 has 14 residues.

This clonotype is large in the sample. The chain combines TRBV20-1 with TRBJ1-1; D not certain. There are 12 residues in the CDR3. Germline CDR1 and CDR2: DFQATT and SNEGSKA (reference sequence). V was clipped by 8 bases and J by 3 bases, with 13 bases between them. The CDR3 nucleotides read TGCAGTATTGAGTTTTCGGACACTGAAGCTTTCTTT. As protein: CSIEFSDTEAFF.

This clonotype has only a few counts. This chain links TRBV19 with TRBJ2-1; 7 nucleotides match TRBD2. The CDR3 is 15 residues long. The V gene end was trimmed by 5 bases and the J gene end by 0 bases; junction bases not matched to a gene: 4. Germline-derived CDR1 and CDR2 are LNHDA and SQIVND (reference sequence). CDR3 sequence: CASSPSGNSYNEQFF. The CDR3, as DNA: TGTGCCAGTAGTCCCAGCGGGAACTCCTACAATGAGCAGTTCTTC.

By share, this clonotype counts as medium-sized. The rearrangement links TRBV27 to TRBJ2-7; TRBD1 matches 10 bases. Germline lookup yields CDR1 MNHEY and CDR2 SMNVEV (reference sequence). With V trimmed by 3 bases and J by 5 bases, 7 bases remained unmatched. This CDR3 is built from 15 residues. In DNA, the CDR3 is TGTGCCAGCAGTTTCACCGGGACAGGGGTAAACGAGCAGTACTTC. Translation: CASSFTGTGVNEQYF.

This clonotype is large by share. The chain joins TRBV16 to TRBJ2-7; D not resolved. CDR1 KGHSY and CDR2 FQNENV come from the germline V gene. V was pared by 0 bases and J by 2 bases, with 11 bases between. This CDR3 is built from 15 residues. CDR3 sequence: CASSQSPETTYEQYF. DNA for the CDR3: TGTGCCAGCAGCCAATCCCCAGAAACGACCTACGAGCAGTACTTC. Together with reference TRBV16 and TRBJ2-7, the CDR3 gives the full variable domain: GEEVAQTPKHLVRGEGQKAKLYCAPIKGHSYVFWYQQVLKNEFKFLISFQNENVFDETGMPKERFSAKCLPNSPCSLEIQATKLEDSAVYFCASSQSPETTYEQYFGPGTRLTVT.

This clonotype ranks as large. V gene TRBV27 combines with J gene TRBJ2-7; D is ambiguous. The CDR3 consists of 13 residues. Trimming pared 6 bases from V and 0 bases from J, leaving 9 bases between. Germline V gives CDR1 MNHEY, CDR2 SMNVEV (reference sequence). The CDR3 sequence: CASRVGSSYEQYF. DNA for the CDR3: TGTGCCAGCAGAGTTGGCAGCTCCTACGAGCAGTACTTC.

A word on this clonotype: A much larger clone is a single base away; this may be a read error. V is TRBV29-1 and J is TRBJ2-2; D remains unclear. CDR3 size: 10 residues. Between the trimmed V and J ends, which lost 6 bases and 4 bases, there was a span of 3 bases. Germline loops: CDR1 SQVTM, CDR2 ANQGSEA. CDR3 nucleotide sequence: TGCAGCGTCCGCACCGGGGAGCTGTTTTTT. It encodes CSVRTGELFF.

On this clonotype itself: A clone one base away is much larger, so this may be a read error. The conserved closing phenylalanine or tryptophan is absent in this CDR3, likely reflecting a read error. V usage is TRBV11-2 and J usage is TRBJ2-5, with TRBD1 as a possible D gene (5 bases). Trimming stripped 4 bases from V and 2 bases from J, with 14 bases between. Germline loops: CDR1 SGHAT, CDR2 FQNNGV. This CDR3 spans 15 amino acids. CDR3 region: CASSSQGNRQETQYS. The CDR3 region has the DNA TGTGCCAGCAGCTCCCAGGGTAACAGGCAAGAGACCCAGTACTCC.

This clonotype counts as medium-sized. V and J are TRBV19 and TRBJ2-7; a weak D match, TRBD2 (6 bases). Germline assignment: CDR1 LNHDA and CDR2 SQIVND (reference sequence). Deletions cut 3 bases from V and 2 bases from J, with 14 bases between. CDR3 length: 15 amino acids. Here the CDR3 reads CASSITGGDPYEQYF. In DNA, the CDR3 is TGTGCCAGTAGTATTACCGGGGGAGACCCCTACGAGCAGTACTTC.